The 10 T cell receptor beta chains below all came from one sample that was sequenced in a study of T-cell memory formation after mild COVID-19. TCRdb re-analysed the 5' RACE reads in MiXCR, keeping a single row per CDR3 protein. The sample lists approximately 400,000 distinct CDR3 sequences, 20% to 30% occurring once. Sample: PBMCs or a T cell subset sorted from them (not recorded which). These receptors originate from an adult woman who had mild COVID-19 (a few samples of this study predate the infection). Cell type and time point are not known.

This chain uses TRBV7-2 with TRBJ2-3; 15 bases align to TRBD2. The CDR3 is 16 residues long. Germline CDR1 is SGHTA and CDR2 is FQGNSA. V was clipped by 5 bases and J by 5 bases; unmatched bases: 5. CDR3 amino acids: CASSLGLAGGIDTQYF. CDR3 DNA: TGTGCCAGCAGCCTCGGACTAGCGGGAGGGATAGATACGCAGTATTTT. The full variable domain, completed using reference TRBV7-2 and TRBJ2-3, is GAGVSQSPSNKVTEKGKDVELRCDPISGHTALYWYRQSLGQGLEFLIYFQGNSAPDKSGLPSDRFSAERTGGSVSTLTIQRTQQEDSAVYLCASSLGLAGGIDTQYFGPGTRLTVL.

The chain is built from TRBV14 and TRBJ1-1, with D unclear. The CDR3 is 13 residues long. Trimming left V 0 bases short and J 10 bases short, with 12 bases between. Germline V gene lookup returns CDR1 SGHDN and CDR2 FVKESK. DNA of the CDR3: TGTGCCAGCAGCCAAGATAGCTACATATCAGCTTTCTTT. It codes for CASSQDSYISAFF. The entire variable domain, with the rest obtained from reference TRBV14 and TRBJ1-1, is as follows: EAGVTQFPSHSVIEKGQTVTLRCDPISGHDNLYWYRRVMGKEIKFLLHFVKESKQDESGMPNNRFLAERTGGTYSTLKVQPAELEDSGVYFCASSQDSYISAFFGQGTRLTVV.

The chain employs TRBV5-1 and TRBJ1-1; maybe TRBD1 (5 bases). V lost 7 bases to trimming and J lost 0 bases, with 13 bases between them. The germline V gene encodes CDR1 SGHRS and CDR2 YFSETQ. The CDR3 spans 14 residues. Here the CDR3 DNA reads TGCGCCAGCGCCATCCAGGGTGTGAACACTGAAGCTTTCTTT. It codes for CASAIQGVNTEAFF.

The chain is built from TRBV9 and TRBJ2-1; D possibly corresponds to TRBD1 (6 bases). V lost 3 bases to trimming and J lost 0 bases, with 13 bases between them. The germline V gene has CDR1 SGDLS and CDR2 YYNGEE. CDR3 size: 16 residues. The CDR3, as DNA: TGTGCCAGCAGCGACCGGGACATGAGCTCCTACAATGAGCAGTTCTTC. Protein: CASSDRDMSSYNEQFF.

This clonotype appeared a few times. The V call is TRBV20-1, the J call TRBJ1-1, with no clear D. Germline V gene sequence: CDR1 DFQATT, CDR2 SNEGSKA (reference sequence). The CDR3 covers 13 residues. The ends were cut back, 3 bases at V and 0 bases at J, with 8 bases in the middle. The DNA of the CDR3 is TGCAGTGCTAGTATATCGGTGAACACTGAAGCTTTCTTT. This codes for CSASISVNTEAFF.

This clonotype was observed many times. V usage is TRBV7-9 and J usage is TRBJ1-1, with unresolved D. Between the trimmed V and J ends, which lost 1 base and 4 bases, there was a span of 4 bases. CDR1 and CDR2 (germline): SEHNR, FQNEAQ (reference sequence). The CDR3 runs 12 residues. The chain's CDR3 is CASSLGVTEAFF. As DNA, the CDR3 is TGTGCCAGCAGCTTAGGGGTCACTGAAGCTTTCTTT.

This clonotype was observed a handful of times. This rearrangement joins TRBV2 to TRBJ2-7; TRBD1 might be the D (6 bases). The CDR3 sequence is 13 residues long. Trimming removed 7 bases from V and 3 bases from J, with 13 bases in between. Per germline, CDR1 SNHLY and CDR2 FYNNEI. The CDR3 DNA follows: TGTGCCAGCACACTGGGACACTTCTACGAGCAGTACTTC. As protein: CASTLGHFYEQYF.

The chain joins TRBV4-3 to TRBJ2-7; no firm D call. The CDR3 totals 15 residues. Germline lookup yields CDR1 LGHNA and CDR2 YSLEER. Trimming pared 1 base from V and 4 bases from J, leaving 14 bases between. The CDR3 nucleotides are TGCGCCAGCAGCCAAGGTCCGAAAGACTTATACGAGCAGTACTTC. It is translated as CASSQGPKDLYEQYF.

The rearrangement links TRBV28 to TRBJ2-7, with TRBD1 identical over 8 bases. Germline values: CDR1 MDHEN, CDR2 SYDVKM. With 1 base clipped from V and 5 bases from J, the junction kept 7 bases outside the gene matches. This CDR3 spans 15 amino acids. CDR3 coding DNA: TGTGCCAGCAGTTTATCTCCAGGGGGCGGCGACGAGCAGTACTTC. It translates to CASSLSPGGGDEQYF.

This chain joins TRBV20-1 and TRBJ2-1; 7 nucleotides line up with TRBD2. The V gene's germline CDR1 is DFQATT and CDR2 SNEGSKA (reference sequence). V was pared by 1 base and J by 3 bases, with 3 bases of the junction left unmatched. The CDR3 sequence is 14 residues long. The DNA of the CDR3 is TGCAGTGCTAGAGCTAGCGGAGGCTACAATGAGCAGTTCTTC. Translated, it gives CSARASGGYNEQFF.